This T cell receptor (beta chain) was identified in a study of yellow fever vaccine responses in identical twins. TCRdb processed the RT-PCR reads anew with MiXCR; each CDR3 protein has one entry. The data hold about 23,000 distinct CDR3 sequences, with 77% observed a single time. Study results and caveats: Reports say the vaccine T cell response in twins looked partly convergent and partly personalized.

For this clonotype: The antigen is undetermined.

Per germline, CDR1 ENHRY and CDR2 SYGVKD. V was clipped by 8 bases and J by 3 bases; unmatched bases: 0. The CDR3 covers 12 residues. The sequence came from a woman younger than 35 who received the yellow fever vaccine. Material: T cells from blood (PBMCs), unsorted or a sorted subset (not recorded which), obtained before or after yellow fever vaccination (not recorded which). The rearrangement links TRBV10-3 to TRBJ1-2; TRBD1 matches at 10 bases. CDR3 DNA sequence: TGTGCCATCGGGACAGGGGACTATGGCTACACCTTC. Encoded protein: CAIGTGDYGYTF.